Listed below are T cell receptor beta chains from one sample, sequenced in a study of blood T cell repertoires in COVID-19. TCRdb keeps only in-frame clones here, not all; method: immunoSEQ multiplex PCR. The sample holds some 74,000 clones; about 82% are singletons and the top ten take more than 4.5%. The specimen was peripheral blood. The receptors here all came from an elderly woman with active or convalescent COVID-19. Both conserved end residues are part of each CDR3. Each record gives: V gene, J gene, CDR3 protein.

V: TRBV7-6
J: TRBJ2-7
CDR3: CASSPPRGPHEQYF

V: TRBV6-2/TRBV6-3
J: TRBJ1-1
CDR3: CASSYRTGEAFF

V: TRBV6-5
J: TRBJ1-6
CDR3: CASSSTTAYNSPLHF

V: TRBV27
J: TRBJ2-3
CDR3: CASSLLRLDLRPDTQYF

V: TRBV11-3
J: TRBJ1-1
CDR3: CASSLGVSTEAFF

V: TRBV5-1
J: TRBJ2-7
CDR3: CASSLDGTGAMGQYF

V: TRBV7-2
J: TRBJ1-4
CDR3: CASSIRGQANEKLFF

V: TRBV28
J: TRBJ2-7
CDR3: CASSTTGTPKGSYEQYF

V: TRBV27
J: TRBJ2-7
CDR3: CASSLRQGAVEQYF

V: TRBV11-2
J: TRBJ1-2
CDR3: CASSWKGTGGHYGYTF

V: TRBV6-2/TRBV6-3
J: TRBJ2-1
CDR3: CASSYSKLGGGGSYNEQFF

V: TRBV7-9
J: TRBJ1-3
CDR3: CAGQIGNTIYF

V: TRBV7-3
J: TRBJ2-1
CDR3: CASSLMSFPYNEQFF

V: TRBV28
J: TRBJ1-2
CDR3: CASSERGYTF

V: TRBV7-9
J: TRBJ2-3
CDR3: CASSPQWDTQYF

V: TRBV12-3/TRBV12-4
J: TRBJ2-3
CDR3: CASSVTDTQYF

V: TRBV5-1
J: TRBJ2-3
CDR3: CASSSEGGSGTDTQYF

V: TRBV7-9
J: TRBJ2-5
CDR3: CASSRARPGQATRETQYF

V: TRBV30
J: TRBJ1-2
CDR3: CAWSPRGGTNYGYTF

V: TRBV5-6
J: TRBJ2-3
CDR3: CASSWLAGPDTQYF

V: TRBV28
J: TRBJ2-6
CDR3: CASSLFRAGANVLTF

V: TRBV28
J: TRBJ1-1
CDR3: CASRPFGGRNTEAFF

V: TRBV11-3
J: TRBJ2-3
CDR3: CASSHSGTDTQYF

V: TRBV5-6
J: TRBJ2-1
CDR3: CASSLGAGGEQFF

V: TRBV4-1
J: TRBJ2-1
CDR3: CASSHPRTLAGEGNEQFF

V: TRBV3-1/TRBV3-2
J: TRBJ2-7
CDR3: CASSQGQYEQYF

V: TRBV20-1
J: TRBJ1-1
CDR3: CSAGPGTGAFF

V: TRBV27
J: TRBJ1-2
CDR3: CASSSVGTDGYTF

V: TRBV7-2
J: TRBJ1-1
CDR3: CASSLQGVGEAFF

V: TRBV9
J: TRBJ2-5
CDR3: CASSVSQGSGWTQYF

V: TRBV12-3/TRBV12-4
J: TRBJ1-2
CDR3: CASSLGQGYGYTF

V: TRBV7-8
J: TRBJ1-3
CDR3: CASSNPRQGANTIYF

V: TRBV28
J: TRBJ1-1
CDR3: CASSLPRGNEAFF